Described below is a single T cell receptor (beta chain) sequence and its context. This table comes from immunoSEQ multiplex PCR, and its TCRdb copy is limited to in-frame clones, with some not included. The data show hundreds of thousands of clones, with around 89% seen just once and roughly 1.5% held by the top ten. This entry is derived from a study of Ad26.COV2.S vaccination and SARS-CoV-2 variants. Overall study context: The study gave Ad26.COV2.S intramuscularly, once or twice 56 days apart.

The V segment lost 0 bases and the J segment 4 bases; nucleotides outside the gene matches: 5. CDR1 LNHNV and CDR2 YYDKDF come from the germline V gene (reference sequence). There are 16 residues in the CDR3. Treatment given: some 20 received Ad26.COV2.S at low or high dose, single or two shots; roughly five received placebo; per-sample allocation not given. The study sampled participants on day 63 after the first vaccine or placebo injection. The administered vaccine (an Ad26 vector) expressed Wuhan-strain SARS-CoV-2 spike. This receptor was obtained from a person between 18 and 60 years old who received the Ad26.COV2.S COVID-19 vaccine or a placebo. The chain uses TRBV15 and TRBJ2-7; 11 bases line up with TRBD2. The starting material was peripheral blood, obtained in a trial of Ad26.COV2.S vaccine versus placebo. The CDR3 coding sequence is TGTGCCACCAGCAGAGATACCGCTAGCGGGAGGTACGAGCAGTACTTC. Its protein is CATSRDTASGRYEQYF.